This T cell receptor (beta chain) was identified in a study of blood T cell repertoires in COVID-19. Clones were sequenced by immunoSEQ multiplex PCR, and TCRdb holds only the in-frame ones, with some missing. This table holds about 150,000 clones, around 87% found once. The V gene lost 1 base and the J gene lost 6 bases, with 16 bases spanning the gap. This CDR3 is 16 amino acids long. Germline CDR1 and CDR2: SGHRS and YFSETQ. The sequenced material came from peripheral blood. The genes are TRBV5-1 and TRBJ2-2, with a possible D match to TRBD1 (7 bases). The sequence was obtained from a woman at least 80 years old with COVID-19, enrolled during active disease. The CDR3 reads CASSLTSQGVAGELFF. The DNA of the CDR3 is TGCGCCAGCAGCTTGACTAGCCAGGGGGTAGCCGGGGAGCTGTTTTTT.